This T cell receptor (beta chain) stems from a study of control samples from healthy donors and cancer patients. This clone was recorded once. Generated by immunoSEQ multiplex PCR, the TCRdb table keeps only in-frame clones and is missing some. This table holds 30,000 or so clones, 70% to 90% found once. The length of the CDR3 is 11 residues. Per the germline V gene, CDR1 is LGHDT and CDR2 is YNNKEL (reference sequence). Trimming left V 3 bases short and J 11 bases short, with 9 bases between. The rearrangement links TRBV3-1 (or the pseudogene TRBV3-2) to TRBJ2-3; D might be TRBD1 (6 bases). This receptor was obtained from a female donor with melanoma. Material: formalin-fixed, paraffin-embedded tissue. The CDR3 DNA reads as TGTGCCAGCAGCCAGGGGGCCGGGCAGTATTTT. Protein product: CASSQGAGQYF.